The entry below gives a single T cell receptor (beta chain) sequence along with its context. Its antigen is as yet unknown. This CDR3 region has 13 residues. The V gene end was trimmed by 6 bases and the J gene end by 4 bases; junction bases not matched to a gene: 3. A single record per CDR3 protein comes from TCRdb applying MiXCR to the reads. This sample yields a few hundred thousand distinct CDR3 sequences, of which 30% to 40% are seen a single time; roughly 15% belongs to the top ten. This record comes from a study of T cell repertoires in cytomegalovirus infection. Study details: TCR beta signatures that were public indicated CMV infection and matching HLA type. Study-level findings and limits: Cumulative public TCR beta family frequency identified CMV carriers with the relevant HLA. Dominating the ex vivo response were TCR beta clonotypes that were CMV-specific and HLA-C-restricted.

Specimen: cultured PBMCs, collected from culture after CMV antigen stimulation. This sequence originates from a human donor in good health (CMV status not recorded). Some clones in this sample may be carry-over from other donors' samples. J is TRBJ1-3 and V is TRBV12-3 or TRBV12-4, with 7 positions matching TRBD1. Here the CDR3 reads CASRMDRGNTIYF. DNA of the CDR3: TGTGCCAGCAGGATGGACAGGGGAAACACCATATATTTT.